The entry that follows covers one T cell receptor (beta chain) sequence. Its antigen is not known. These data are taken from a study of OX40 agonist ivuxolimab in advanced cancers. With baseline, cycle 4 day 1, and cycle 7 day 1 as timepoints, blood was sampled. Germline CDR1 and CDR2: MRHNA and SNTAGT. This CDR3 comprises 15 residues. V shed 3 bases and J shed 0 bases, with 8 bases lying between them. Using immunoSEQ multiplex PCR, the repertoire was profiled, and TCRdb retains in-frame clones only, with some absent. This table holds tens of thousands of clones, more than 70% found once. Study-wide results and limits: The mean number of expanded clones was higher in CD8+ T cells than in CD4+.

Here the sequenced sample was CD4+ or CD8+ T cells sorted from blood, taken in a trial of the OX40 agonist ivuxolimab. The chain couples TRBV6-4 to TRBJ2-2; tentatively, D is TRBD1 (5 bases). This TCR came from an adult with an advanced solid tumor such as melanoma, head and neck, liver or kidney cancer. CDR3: CASSEGQTNTGELFF. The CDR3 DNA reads TGTGCCAGCAGTGAAGGACAAACGAACACCGGGGAGCTGTTTTTT.